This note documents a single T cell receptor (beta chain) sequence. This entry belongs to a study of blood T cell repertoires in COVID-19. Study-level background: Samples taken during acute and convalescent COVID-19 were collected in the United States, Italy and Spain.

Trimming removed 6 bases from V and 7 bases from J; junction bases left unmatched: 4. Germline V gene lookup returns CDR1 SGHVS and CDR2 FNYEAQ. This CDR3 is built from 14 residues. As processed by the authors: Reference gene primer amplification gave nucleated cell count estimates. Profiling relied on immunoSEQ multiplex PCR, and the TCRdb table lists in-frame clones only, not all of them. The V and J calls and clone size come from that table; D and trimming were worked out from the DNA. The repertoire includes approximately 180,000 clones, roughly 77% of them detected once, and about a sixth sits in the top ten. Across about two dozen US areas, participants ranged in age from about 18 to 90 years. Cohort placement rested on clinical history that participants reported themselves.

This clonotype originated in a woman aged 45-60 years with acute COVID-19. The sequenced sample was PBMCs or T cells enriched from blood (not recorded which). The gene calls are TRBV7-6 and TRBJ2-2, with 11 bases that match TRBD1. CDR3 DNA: TGTGCCAGCAGATCCGGGACAGGGGGCGGGGAGCTGTTTTTT. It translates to CASRSGTGGGELFF.